What follows are 16 T cell receptor beta chains derived from one specimen sequenced in a study of blood T cell repertoires in COVID-19. Data came from immunoSEQ multiplex PCR; TCRdb stores just in-frame clones and leaves some out. The table has 150,000 to 200,000 clones, about 86% seen once. Specimen: peripheral blood. The receptors come from a man aged 45-60 years with active or convalescent COVID-19.

This clone was picked up a small number of times. This chain joins TRBV28 and TRBJ1-2; 7 bases fit TRBD1. With 5 bases clipped from V and 4 bases from J, the junction kept 4 bases outside the gene matches. Germline CDR1 is MDHEN and CDR2 is SYDVKM. The CDR3 covers 13 residues. This CDR3 reads CASSRDRLYGYTF. CDR3 nucleotides: TGTGCCAGCAGTAGGGACAGACTCTATGGCTACACCTTC.

The rearrangement joins TRBV28 to TRBJ2-2; 9 bases match TRBD2. Losses at the gene ends were 2 bases for V and 3 bases for J; bases not matched to a gene: 1. The CDR3 length is 15 residues. Germline assignment: CDR1 MDHEN and CDR2 SYDVKM. The CDR3 region has the DNA TGTGCCAGCAGTTTACTAGCGGGATACACCGGGGAGCTGTTTTTT. As protein: CASSLLAGYTGELFF.

The chain employs TRBV15 and TRBJ1-2, with D hard to call. The CDR3 is made up of 16 amino acids. Per germline, CDR1 LNHNV and CDR2 YYDKDF (reference sequence). The V end lost 2 bases, the J end lost 3 bases, and 16 bases lay between the germline ends. CDR3 residues: CATSRNLGRGDYGYTF. Written as DNA, the CDR3 is TGTGCCACCAGCAGAAACCTCGGACGGGGAGACTATGGCTACACCTTC.

The V call is TRBV29-1, the J call TRBJ2-1; 7 bases align to TRBD1. Trimming at V came to 5 bases and at J to 5 bases, leaving 6 bases not matched to a gene. The length of the CDR3 is 13 residues. From germline, CDR1 is SQVTM and CDR2 ANQGSEA. This chain's CDR3 is CSVFGTAHNEQFF. CDR3 in DNA: TGCAGCGTTTTCGGGACAGCTCACAATGAGCAGTTCTTC.

The rearrangement joins TRBV24-1 to TRBJ2-1; TRBD2 aligns across 7 bases. V lost 2 bases and J lost 7; bases outside the gene matches: 10. The CDR3 has 16 amino acids. CDR1 is KGHDR, CDR2 SFDVKD, per germline. The CDR3: CATSDSTAGLRNEQFF. The CDR3 bases are TGTGCCACCAGTGATTCCACGGCGGGACTAAGGAATGAGCAGTTCTTC.

In DNA, the CDR3 is TGTGCCACCAGTGATTCCGCGTTGGGGTTAGCGGGAGCGAATGAGCAGTTCTTC. Translation gives CATSDSALGLAGANEQFF. The chain couples TRBV24-1 to TRBJ2-1; TRBD2 matches at 9 bases. The J segment lost 7 bases and the V segment lost 2 bases, leaving 14 bases of the junction unmatched. Germline CDR1 reads KGHDR; CDR2 reads SFDVKD. The length of the CDR3 is 18 residues.

This rearrangement joins TRBV4-3 to TRBJ2-7; TRBD1 matches at 9 bases. Per the germline V gene, CDR1 is LGHNA and CDR2 is YSLEER. This CDR3 has 16 residues. J gave up 2 bases and V 3 bases, and 8 bases lay outside the gene matches. DNA for the CDR3: TGCGCCAGCAGCCAGTCTCCCGGGACAGGGACCTACGAGCAGTACTTC. Translated, it gives CASSQSPGTGTYEQYF.

The chain's CDR3 is CASSPAPTKPETQYF. CDR3 DNA: TGTGCCAGCAGCCCCGCTCCGACTAAGCCAGAGACCCAGTACTTC. The rearrangement joins TRBV11-2 to TRBJ2-5, with a weak D call TRBD2 (5 bases). The germline V and J ends were trimmed by 5 bases and 4 bases, with 17 bases remaining between them. Per germline, CDR1 SGHAT and CDR2 FQNNGV. This CDR3 has 15 residues. The full variable domain, in which reference TRBV11-2 and TRBJ2-5 provide the parts outside the CDR3, is EAGVAQSPRYKIIEKRQSVAFWCNPISGHATLYWYQQILGQGPKLLIQFQNNGVVDDSQLPKDRFSAERLKGVDSTLKIQPAKLEDSAVYLCASSPAPTKPETQYFGPGTRLLVL.

This chain connects TRBV27 to TRBJ2-2; 8 positions match TRBD2. The CDR3 is 16 residues long. The ends lost 3 bases at V and 3 bases at J; junction bases unmatched: 6. The germline gives CDR1 MNHEY, CDR2 SMNVEV (reference sequence). In nucleotides, the CDR3 is TGTGCCAGCAGTTTCATAGCGGGAAGGCACACCGGGGAGCTGTTTTTT. Translated, it gives CASSFIAGRHTGELFF.

This clone was counted a single time. This sequence joins TRBV6-6 and TRBJ2-5; 8 nucleotides agree with TRBD1. The CDR3 length is 13 residues. Germline CDR1 MNHNY, CDR2 SVGAGI (reference sequence). J lost 5 bases, V lost 6 bases, and 5 bases had no gene match. The CDR3 here is CASRPGQGETQYF. CDR3 bases: TGTGCCAGCAGACCTGGACAGGGTGAGACCCAGTACTTC.

CDR3: CASGRTGRAEAFF. The DNA of the CDR3 is TGTGCTAGTGGCCGGACAGGGCGGGCTGAAGCTTTCTTT. The chain carries TRBV12-5 and TRBJ1-1, with TRBD1 identical over 8 bases. The CDR3 sequence is 13 residues long. The germline gives CDR1 LGHNT, CDR2 FRNRAP. Trimming took 6 bases from V and 6 from J; bases not matched to a gene: 6.

This chain joins TRBV6-5 and TRBJ1-6; 8 nucleotides match TRBD1. V gave up 8 bases and J gave up 7 bases; unmatched junction bases: 7. This CDR3 contains 14 residues. Germline CDR1 MNHEY, CDR2 SVGAGI. The CDR3 nucleotides are TGTGCCAGCTGCCAGACAGGGGAGAATTCACCCCTCCACTTT. It encodes CASCQTGENSPLHF.

The CDR3 DNA reads TGTGCCAGCAGCAATCTCCCAGCGGGAAATACCTACGAGCAGTACTTC. It encodes CASSNLPAGNTYEQYF. The V call is TRBV21-1, the J call TRBJ2-7; the table calls TRBD2, which could not be checked here. TRBV21-1 is shown as a pseudogene. CDR3 length: 16 amino acids.

The rearrangement joins TRBV2 to TRBJ1-5, with 7 bases lining up with TRBD1. The CDR3 consists of 14 residues. V dropped 6 bases and J dropped 5; count of bases not matched to a gene: 7. From germline, CDR1 is SNHLY and CDR2 FYNNEI. In DNA, the CDR3 is TGTGCCAGCAGCAGGACAGGACAGGATCAGCCCCAGCATTTT. Its translation is CASSRTGQDQPQHF.

This clone was counted between two and nine times. The chain carries TRBV30 and TRBJ2-2; 7 bases are shared with TRBD2. Germline CDR1 reads GTSNPN; CDR2 reads SVGIG (reference sequence). With 4 bases clipped from V and 5 bases from J, the junction kept 19 bases outside the gene matches. The CDR3 loop spans 18 amino acids. CDR3 in amino acids: CAWIPTGGRLRGTGELFF. The CDR3 DNA sequence: TGTGCCTGGATCCCAACGGGGGGTAGGTTACGAGGAACCGGGGAGCTGTTTTTT.

This clone was observed a handful of times. The chain links TRBV6-4 to TRBJ1-4; 8 bases match TRBD1. The V and J ends lost 5 bases and 8 bases, in that order; junction bases with no gene match: 10. Germline V gives CDR1 MRHNA, CDR2 SNTAGT. The CDR3 is 15 amino acids. The CDR3 region is CASSKGTGVSEKLFF. The DNA for the CDR3 is TGTGCCAGCAGTAAAGGGACAGGTGTTTCCGAAAAACTGTTTTTT.